One and the same sample provided the 17 T cell receptor beta chains below, sequenced in a study of OX40 agonist ivuxolimab in advanced cancers. TCRdb's copy holds only in-frame clones and misses some; the assay was immunoSEQ multiplex PCR. The table has approximately 6,000 clones, around 70% seen once; the top ten hold 30% to 45%. Material: CD4+ or CD8+ T cells sorted from blood, obtained in a trial of the OX40 agonist ivuxolimab. The receptors stem from an adult with an advanced solid tumor such as melanoma, head and neck, liver or kidney cancer.

The V gene is TRBV11-2, the J gene TRBJ2-3; 8 bases are shared with TRBD2. The germline CDR1 and CDR2 sequences are SGHAT and FQNNGV. The CDR3 has 17 residues. V gave up 4 bases and J gave up 3 bases; unmatched junction bases: 12. The DNA of the CDR3 is TGTGCCAGCAGCTGGACACCAGCGGGAGCCCTTACAGATACGCAGTATTTT. It is translated as CASSWTPAGALTDTQYF.

This clone was recorded once. The V gene is TRBV4-1, the J gene TRBJ2-3, with 12 bases that match TRBD2. Germline values: CDR1 MGHRA, CDR2 YSYEKL. The J segment lost 6 bases and the V segment lost 8 bases, leaving 9 bases of the junction unmatched. There are 15 residues in the CDR3. This CDR3 reads CASGRLAGEGDTQYF. The CDR3 coding sequence is TGCGCCAGCGGAAGACTAGCGGGAGAGGGGGATACGCAGTATTTT.

A few counts support this clone. The chain recombines TRBV4-1 with TRBJ1-4, with 7 nucleotides matching TRBD1. The CDR3 contains 15 residues. Per the germline V gene, CDR1 is MGHRA and CDR2 is YSYEKL. J gave up 7 bases and V 0 bases, and 5 bases lay outside the gene matches. In DNA, the CDR3 is TGCGCCAGCAGCCAAGAGAGGGGGCGAGGTGAAAAACTGTTTTTT. Amino acids: CASSQERGRGEKLFF.

The chain uses TRBV7-3 and TRBJ1-2; perhaps TRBD1 as D (6 bases). The germline V gene has CDR1 SGHTA and CDR2 FQGTGA. Trimming cost V 5 bases and J 10 bases, with 8 bases left between them. The CDR3 length is 10 residues. The CDR3 DNA is TGTGCCAGCAGCCCAGGGGTCTACACCTTC. Its protein is CASSPGVYTF.

In this sample, this clone is medium-sized (0.01 to 0.1%). The chain links TRBV6-6 to TRBJ1-1; D is uncertain. The ends were cut back, 5 bases at V and 3 bases at J, with 7 bases in the middle. The CDR3 runs to 12 residues. Germline V lookup: CDR1 MNHNY, CDR2 SVGAGI (reference sequence). CDR3 residues: CASSQGYTEAFF. CDR3 coding DNA: TGTGCCAGCAGTCAAGGATACACTGAAGCTTTCTTT.

The chain links TRBV5-6 to TRBJ2-7; TRBD2 agrees at 11 bases. Losses at the gene ends were 4 bases for V and 6 bases for J; bases not matched to a gene: 9. This CDR3 region has 15 residues. Germline V gene sequence: CDR1 SGHDT, CDR2 YYEEEE. As DNA, the CDR3 is TGTGCCAGCAGCGAACTAGCGGGAGATTCGGGCGAGCAGTACTTC. The encoded protein is CASSELAGDSGEQYF.

CDR3 in DNA: TGTGCCAGCATGAAAGGCTACGAGCAGTACTTC. The encoded protein is CASMKGYEQYF. The chain employs TRBV27 and TRBJ2-7; no firm D call. Germline V CDR1 and CDR2: MNHEY, SMNVEV (reference sequence). Trimming left V 7 bases short and J 3 bases short, with 7 bases between. This CDR3 contains 11 residues.

This chain links TRBV27 with TRBJ2-5; no clear D. The CDR3 is 11 residues long. The germline V gene encodes CDR1 MNHEY and CDR2 SMNVEV (reference sequence). V was trimmed by 3 bases and J by 4 bases, leaving 3 bases between them. CDR3 nucleotides: TGTGCCAGCAGTTTGGGAGAGACCCAGTACTTC. This translates into CASSLGETQYF.

The CDR3 sequence is CASSVTGGYTEAFF. CDR3 coding DNA: TGTGCCAGCAGCGTTACAGGGGGTTACACTGAAGCTTTCTTT. The V and J genes are TRBV7-2 and TRBJ1-1; 8 bases fit TRBD1. This CDR3 has 14 amino acids. The germline V gene encodes CDR1 SGHTA and CDR2 FQGNSA. J was trimmed by 3 bases and V by 5 bases; bases with no gene match: 5.

By sample share, this clone is medium-sized. The chain couples TRBV28 to TRBJ2-7; 7 bases agree with TRBD2. The ends lost 3 bases at V and 0 bases at J; junction bases unmatched: 2. The germline CDR1 and CDR2 sequences are MDHEN and SYDVKM. This CDR3 has 14 residues. The CDR3 region has the DNA TGTGCCAGCAGTTTCGGGAGGAGCTCCTACGAGCAGTACTTC. This gives the protein CASSFGRSSYEQYF.

This clone was picked up a small number of times. V usage is TRBV6-1 and J usage is TRBJ1-1; unclear D gene. The CDR3 is 17 residues long. CDR1 and CDR2 from the germline V gene are MNHNS and SASEGT. Trimming stripped 3 bases from V and 5 bases from J, with 22 bases between. In DNA, the CDR3 is TGTGCCAGCAGTGACATAGGCTCTCTCGGTTTGAGAACTGAAGCTTTCTTT. Protein sequence: CASSDIGSLGLRTEAFF.

In its sample, this clone ranks as large. The chain has TRBV5-6 and TRBJ2-3; D is unresolved. The CDR3 has 17 amino acids. Germline assignment: CDR1 SGHDT and CDR2 YYEEEE. V dropped 1 base and J dropped 0 bases, with 15 bases sitting between them. CDR3 residues: CASSLNLPTISTDTQYF. As DNA, the CDR3 is TGTGCCAGCAGCTTGAACCTTCCAACCATTAGCACAGATACGCAGTATTTT.

Concerning this clone: It is unclear where the CDR3 begins or ends on the DNA, so no DNA is shown, and the CDR3 is as TCRdb lists it. This chain connects TRBV28 to TRBJ2-7; the table calls TRBD1, which could not be checked here. The CDR3 is 15 amino acids long, termini counted. Germline CDR1 reads MDHEN; CDR2 reads SYDVKM. CDR3 in amino acids: CASSFFGQGVWEQYF.

The J gene is TRBJ1-1, the V gene TRBV30; 8 bases are a match to TRBD1. The CDR3 length is 15 residues. The germline gives CDR1 GTSNPN, CDR2 SVGIG (reference sequence). V was pared by 7 bases and J by 0 bases, with 10 bases of the junction left unmatched. In nucleotides, the CDR3 is TGTGCCTTATTTCCCGGGACAGGAGTGAACACTGAAGCTTTCTTT. Residues: CALFPGTGVNTEAFF. The whole variable domain, filled in from reference TRBV30 and TRBJ1-1, reads SQTIHQWPATLVQPVGSPLSLECTVEGTSNPNLYWYRQAAGRGLQLLFYSVGIGQISSEVPQNLSASRPQDRQFILSSKKLLLSDSGFYLCALFPGTGVNTEAFFGQGTRLTVV.

Concerning this clone itself: The junction shows a germline mismatch at one end, possibly a read error. The chain has TRBV7-7 and TRBJ2-1, with D possibly matching TRBD2 (7 bases). CDR1 SSHAT and CDR2 FNYEAQ come from the germline V gene (reference sequence). The length of the CDR3 is 15 residues. The CDR3 region has the DNA TGTGCTAGCAGCAGCTGGGGGGGGCCCTACAATGAGCAGTTCTTC. Translation: CASSSWGGPYNEQFF. The full variable domain, completed using reference TRBV7-7 and TRBJ2-1, is GAGVSQSPRYKVTKRGQDVTLRCDPISSHATLYWYQQALGQGPEFLTYFNYEAQPDKSGLPSDRFSAERPEGSISTLTIQRTEQRDSAMYRCASSSWGGPYNEQFFGPGTRLTVL.

This chain uses TRBV10-3 with TRBJ2-1, with 8 bases lining up with TRBD2. This CDR3 is built from 15 residues. Germline lookup yields CDR1 ENHRY and CDR2 SYGVKD. J lost 5 bases, V lost 3 bases, and 6 bases had no gene match. The CDR3 reads CAISEGLAGNNEQFF. The CDR3, as DNA: TGTGCCATCAGTGAAGGGCTAGCGGGCAACAATGAGCAGTTCTTC.

The gene calls are TRBV5-1 and TRBJ2-5; tentatively, D is TRBD2 (6 bases). With the DNA end fitting TRBJ2-7 better, the J assignment may be wrong. CDR1 and CDR2 from the germline V gene are SGHRS and YFSETQ. This CDR3 comprises 14 residues. In nucleotides, the CDR3 is TGCGCCAGCAGCACGGGTCGGGACTCTGCCGAGCAGTACTTC. Translation: CASSTGRDSAEQYF.